The rows below give T cell receptor beta chains drawn from one sample of a study of T cell repertoires in aging, cancer and after chemotherapy. MiXCR was run by TCRdb on the multiplex PCR reads, yielding one entry per CDR3 protein. The sample lists about 4,300 distinct CDR3 sequences, 35% to 45% occurring once. Sequenced sample: blood. The receptor set was obtained from a human donor with a blood cancer. CDR3s include the opening cysteine and the closing phenylalanine or tryptophan. A D gene is named only where the DNA matches it firmly. The listing skips clone size in some rows; elsewhere it reads once, few, many or a size class.

CDR3 protein | CDR3 DNA | J gene | D gene | V gene | clone size
CASSPSETRNSNTGELFF | TGTGCCAGCTCACCATCGGAGACGAGAAATTCGAACACCGGGGAGCTGTTTTTT | TRBJ2-2 | - | TRBV18 | few
CARSSKLGAIDTQYF | TGTGCCAGAAGCTCCAAACTAGGCGCAATAGATACGCAGTATTTT | TRBJ2-3 | - | TRBV5-4 | -
CSSSSRERGGELFF | TGTTCCAGTAGTTCCCGGGAGCGTGGCGGGGAGCTGTTTTTT | TRBJ2-2 | - | TRBV19 | -
CASRGLLGNQPQHF | TGTGCCAGCAGGGGGCTTTTGGGCAATCAGCCCCAGCATTTT | TRBJ1-5 | - | TRBV6-5 | -
CASSSSPGTEAFF | TGTGCCAGCAGTTCTTCCCCAGGGACTGAAGCTTTCTTT | TRBJ1-1 | - | TRBV12-3/TRBV12-4 | once
CAWSVAGGPSSNQPQHF | TGTGCCTGGAGTGTTGCAGGGGGTCCGTCTAGCAATCAGCCCCAGCATTTT | TRBJ1-5 | TRBD1 | TRBV30 | -
CASSLGDRNTEAFF | TGTGCCAGCAGCTTAGGCGATAGGAACACTGAAGCTTTCTTT | TRBJ1-1 | - | TRBV11-1 | -
CSARDQGLEMSDTQYF | TGCAGTGCTAGAGATCAGGGACTAGAGATGTCAGATACGCAGTATTTT | TRBJ2-3 | TRBD2 | TRBV20-1 | -
CISVSEELSFSGTPYNEQFF | - | TRBJ2-1 | - | TRBV7-5 | -
CASSLGATGEKLFF | TGTGCCAGCAGCTTAGGCGCCACGGGAGAAAAACTGTTTTTT | TRBJ1-4 | - | TRBV7-9 | -
CATSRGGGGPFQPQHF | TGTGCCACCAGCAGAGGAGGTGGGGGACCATTCCAGCCCCAGCATTTT | TRBJ1-5 | - | TRBV15 | few
CSATSWGSGRAYNEQFF | TGCAGTGCCACGTCCTGGGGTAGCGGGAGGGCCTACAATGAGCAGTTCTTC | TRBJ2-1 | TRBD2 | TRBV20-1 | -
CSASREAKETQYF | TGCAGTGCTAGCCGGGAGGCCAAAGAGACCCAGTACTTC | TRBJ2-5 | TRBD2 | TRBV20-1 | -
CASSMILAGYTYNEQFF | TGTGCCAGTAGTATGATCTTAGCGGGATACACCTACAATGAGCAGTTCTTC | TRBJ2-1 | TRBD2 | TRBV19 | medium-sized
CATSRDGISGRTDTQYF | TGTGCCACCAGCAGAGATGGAATTAGCGGGAGGACAGATACGCAGTATTTT | TRBJ2-3 | TRBD2 | TRBV15 | medium-sized
CASSLGNTGELFF | TGTGCCAGCAGCTTAGGGAACACCGGGGAGCTGTTTTTT | TRBJ2-2 | - | TRBV7-9 | -
CASSLVGGNPNTGELFF | TGTGCCAGCAGCTTAGTAGGCGGTAATCCGAACACCGGGGAGCTGTTTTTT | TRBJ2-2 | - | TRBV7-9 | few
CASSLVRGLAGPSSYNEQFF | TGTGCCAGCAGCTTGGTTCGGGGACTAGCGGGCCCCAGCTCCTACAATGAGCAGTTCTTC | TRBJ2-1 | TRBD2 | TRBV5-5 | -
CASSFGLAGDEQYF | TGTGCCAGCAGCTTCGGACTAGCGGGAGACGAGCAGTACTTC | TRBJ2-7 | TRBD2 | TRBV5-6 | -
CASSLGLAETGELFF | TGTGCCAGCAGCTTAGGACTAGCGGAAACCGGGGAGCTGTTTTTT | TRBJ2-2 | TRBD2 | TRBV7-9 | few
CASSLTGPATNEKLFF | TGTGCCAGCAGTCTGACAGGGCCTGCAACTAATGAAAAACTGTTTTTT | TRBJ1-4 | TRBD1 | TRBV6-5 | -
CASSRDVYEQYF | TGTGCCAGCTCTCGCGACGTCTACGAGCAGTACTTC | TRBJ2-7 | - | TRBV18 | few
CASSIGSFYEQYF | TGTGCCAGTAGTATAGGGTCGTTCTACGAGCAGTACTTC | TRBJ2-7 | - | TRBV19 | -
CASGLLVGAFF | TGTGCCAGCGGCTTGCTGGTCGGAGCTTTCTTT | TRBJ1-1 | - | TRBV27 | -
CAWSGGDNQPQHF | TGTGCCTGGAGTGGGGGGGACAATCAGCCCCAGCATTTT | TRBJ1-5 | - | TRBV30 | -
CASSLVYTQYF | TGTGCCAGCAGTTTAGTATACACGCAGTATTTT | TRBJ2-3 | - | TRBV12-3/TRBV12-4 | few
CASSPSRATNEKLFF | TGTGCCAGCAGTCCAAGTCGGGCGACTAATGAAAAACTGTTTTTT | TRBJ1-4 | - | TRBV6-1 | -
CASSLTSGRTYNEQFF | TGTGCCAGCAGCTTAACTAGCGGGAGGACCTACAATGAGCAGTTCTTC | TRBJ2-1 | TRBD2 | TRBV5-5 | -
CASSFGDITENQYF | TGTGCCAGCAGCTTCGGAGACATAACGGAGAACCAGTACTTC | TRBJ2-5 | - | TRBV6-5 | -
CASSFSGVSYEQYF | TGTGCCAGCAGTTTTAGCGGGGTATCCTACGAGCAGTACTTC | TRBJ2-7 | TRBD2 | TRBV12-3/TRBV12-4 | few
CASIGRDRGPDTQYF | TGTGCCAGCATTGGCCGGGACAGGGGGCCCGATACGCAGTATTTT | TRBJ2-3 | TRBD1 | TRBV6-1 | -
CASSGLGATNEKLFF | TGTGCCAGCAGTGGCCTCGGGGCAACTAATGAAAAACTGTTTTTT | TRBJ1-4 | - | TRBV6-1 | -
CASRAGGPTGELFF | TGTGCCAGTAGAGCGGGAGGGCCCACCGGGGAGCTGTTTTTT | TRBJ2-2 | TRBD2 | TRBV19 | large
CASTHRGLRTDTQYF | TGTGCCAGCACCCATCGCGGGCTACGGACAGATACGCAGTATTTT | TRBJ2-3 | - | TRBV6-9 | few
CASSLERQGAQVEQFF | TGTGCCAGCAGCTTAGAGCGACAGGGGGCCCAGGTAGAGCAGTTCTTC | TRBJ2-1 | TRBD1 | TRBV7-2 | -
CASTAGLTPYEQYF | TGTGCCAGCACAGCGGGACTAACTCCCTACGAGCAGTACTTC | TRBJ2-7 | TRBD2 | TRBV7-9 | -
CASSSGLGTDTQYF | TGTGCCAGCAGCTCGGGACTTGGCACAGATACGCAGTATTTT | TRBJ2-3 | - | TRBV7-2 | -
CASSEARRGDQPQHF | TGTGCCAGCAGTGAAGCCCGCAGGGGGGACCAGCCCCAGCATTTT | TRBJ1-5 | TRBD1 | TRBV6-1 | -
CAISGEGTDTQYF | TGTGCCATCAGCGGAGAGGGCACAGATACGCAGTATTTT | TRBJ2-3 | - | TRBV10-3 | -
CSVEGTSGAETQYF | TGCAGCGTTGAGGGGACTAGCGGGGCGGAGACCCAGTACTTC | TRBJ2-5 | TRBD2 | TRBV29-1 | large
CASSPQGGLAGWGYEQFF | TGTGCCAGCAGTCCACAGGGAGGACTAGCGGGATGGGGCTATGAGCAGTTCTTC | TRBJ2-1 | TRBD2 | TRBV12-3/TRBV12-4 | -
CASSPGGGGEQYF | TGTGCCAGCTCCCCGGGGGGGGGGGGCGAGCAGTACTTC | TRBJ2-7 | TRBD2 | TRBV12-3/TRBV12-4 | -
CASRLAGELETQYF | TGTGCCAGCAGGTTAGCGGGAGAGCTAGAGACCCAGTACTTC | TRBJ2-5 | TRBD2 | TRBV6-2/TRBV6-3 | -
CASSPREDEQFF | TGTGCCAGCTCACCCAGGGAAGATGAGCAGTTCTTC | TRBJ2-1 | - | TRBV18 | few
CASSRTDYEQYF | TGTGCCAGCAGCCGAACCGATTACGAGCAGTACTTC | TRBJ2-7 | - | TRBV27 | -
CASSPTDRFRTDTQYF | TGTGCCAGCAGCCCCACCGACAGGTTTCGGACAGATACGCAGTATTTT | TRBJ2-3 | - | TRBV12-3/TRBV12-4 | -
CASSFRGSVKVYNKQFF | TGCGCCAGCAGCTTTAGGGGTTCGGTCAAGGTCTACAATAAGCAGTTCTTC | TRBJ2-1 | - | TRBV5-1 | -
CASSPVAALEQYF | TGTGCCAGCAGCCCCGTGGCGGCCCTCGAGCAGTACTTC | TRBJ2-7 | - | TRBV7-9 | -
CSVDAGVSYGYTF | TGCAGCGTTGATGCGGGGGTTAGCTATGGCTACACCTTC | TRBJ1-2 | - | TRBV29-1 | -
CASSSSYALADTQYF | TGTGCCAGCAGCTCGAGTTACGCTCTCGCTGATACGCAGTATTTT | TRBJ2-3 | - | TRBV7-6 | few
CATSDGGQSTNEKLFF | TGTGCCACCAGTGACGGCGGACAGTCAACTAATGAAAAACTGTTTTTT | TRBJ1-4 | - | TRBV24-1 | few
CSVGVELRLSADTQYF | TGCAGCGTTGGCGTGGAACTTAGGCTCTCCGCAGACACGCAGTATTTT | TRBJ2-3 | - | TRBV29-1 | -
CASRDSPSTDTQYF | TGTGCCAGCAGAGACTCACCTAGCACAGATACGCAGTATTTT | TRBJ2-3 | - | TRBV12-3/TRBV12-4 | -
CASSPLIGTNTEAFF | TGTGCCAGCTCACCACTTATAGGGACCAACACTGAAGCTTTCTTT | TRBJ1-1 | - | TRBV18 | once
CASSTGGVGVAGELFF | TGTGCCAGCAGCACGGGTGGGGTGGGGGTAGCCGGGGAGCTGTTTTTT | TRBJ2-2 | - | TRBV6-5 | few
CASSATSSNEQFF | TGTGCCAGCTCAGCGACTAGCAGCAATGAGCAGTTCTTC | TRBJ2-1 | TRBD2 | TRBV18 | few
CASSSGGGGHTDTQYF | TGCGCCAGCAGCTCTGGGGGGGGAGGCCACACAGATACGCAGTATTTT | TRBJ2-3 | TRBD2 | TRBV10-1 | -
CASSRGTSVADTQYF | TGTGCCAGCAGCCGCGGGACTAGCGTCGCAGATACGCAGTATTTT | TRBJ2-3 | TRBD2 | TRBV12-3/TRBV12-4 | -